The rows below give T cell receptor beta chains drawn from one sample of a study of a mutant IDH1 vaccine in newly diagnosed glioma. The data were produced by immunoSEQ multiplex PCR, yet TCRdb's version contains in-frame clones alone and is incomplete. This sample has around 15,000 clones, with 75% to 90% found just once. The source material was PBMCs, sampled from a glioma patient treated with radiotherapy, temozolomide or both. The receptors come from a woman between 35 and 50 years old with glioma. Some clones in this sample may be carry-over from other donors' samples. Both conserved end residues are part of each CDR3. D genes are given only for firm matches. Clone size is shown for a subset of rows, as once, few, many or a class of expanded clone.

>few|TRBD2|TRBV6-1|TRBJ2-1
TGTGCCAGCAGTGAACCGCGGGAGGGTATGACTGAGCAGTTCTTC
CASSEPREGMTEQFF
>-|TRBD1|TRBV25-1|TRBJ2-3
TGTGCCAGCTGGACAGGGTTTAGCACAGATACGCAGTATTTT
CASWTGFSTDTQYF
>few|-|TRBV5-1|TRBJ1-1
TGCGCCAGCAGTCACCTCGGGAGGGAAGAAGACACTGAAGCTTTCTTT
CASSHLGREEDTEAFF
>-|-|TRBV5-4|TRBJ1-1
TGTGCCAGCAGCTTGGAGGCCTCCTATGAAGCTTTCTTT
CASSLEASYEAFF
>-|-|TRBV5-6|TRBJ2-7
TGTGCCAGCAGTTCCCAGGTTTCCTACGAGCAGTACTTC
CASSSQVSYEQYF
>-|-|TRBV30|TRBJ1-3
TGTGCCTGGGGACGGACTGGAAACACCATATATTTT
CAWGRTGNTIYF
>-|-|TRBV5-5|TRBJ1-1
TGTGCCAGCAGGGCCGGGACGGAGATTTCCGGTGGTGAAGCTTTCTTT
CASRAGTEISGGEAFF
>once|-|TRBV6-5|TRBJ1-5
TGTGCCAGCAGTTACGCCTCGGGGATTCAGCCCCAGCATTTT
CASSYASGIQPQHF
>-|-|TRBV7-2|TRBJ2-2
TGTGCCAGCAGCTTGGGGGCGGTCTCCACCGGGGAGCTGTTTTTT
CASSLGAVSTGELFF
>-|TRBD1|TRBV7-9|TRBJ1-1
TGTGCCAGCAGCCAAGACAGGGGGGGTAACACTGAAGCTTTCTTT
CASSQDRGGNTEAFF
>-|-|TRBV28|TRBJ1-4
TGTGCCAGCAGGTCGATTGGGGGGGCTGTGACTAATGAAAAACTGTTTTTT
CASRSIGGAVTNEKLFF
>-|-|TRBV5-1|TRBJ2-2
TGCGCCAGCAGCCTCGACCGCACTATCACCGGGGAGCTGTTTTTT
CASSLDRTITGELFF
>-|-|TRBV30|TRBJ2-6
TGTGCCTGGAGTGTATTGGGCTCTGGGGCCAACGTCCTGACTTTC
CAWSVLGSGANVLTF
>-|TRBD1|TRBV10-3|TRBJ2-7
TGTGCCATCAGTGCCGGGACAGAACCTACCCTCTCTTACGAGCAGTACTTC
CAISAGTEPTLSYEQYF
>-|TRBD1|TRBV7-9|TRBJ1-5
TGTGCCAGCAGCCCTCAGGGGGATCAGCCCCAGCATTTT
CASSPQGDQPQHF
>-|-|TRBV7-8|TRBJ2-3
TGTGCCAGCAGCTTAGAGAGTTCCACAGATACGCAGTATTTT
CASSLESSTDTQYF
>-|-|TRBV27|TRBJ2-5
TGTGCCAGCAGTTTAATCCCCCAGGGACATCAAGAGACCCAGTACTTC
CASSLIPQGHQETQYF
>-|-|TRBV27|TRBJ2-6
TGTGCCAGCACCCCCTCTGGGGCCAACGTCCTGACTTTC
CASTPSGANVLTF
>-|-|TRBV30|TRBJ2-5
TGTGCCTGGATCCTCCAACGGACCCAGTACTTC
CAWILQRTQYF
>-|TRBD2|TRBV28|TRBJ2-7
TGTGCCAGCAGTCCCCCCGAGCGGGAGATTAAGCAGTACTTC
CASSPPEREIKQYF
>once|-|TRBV18|TRBJ2-5
TGTGCCAGCTCACCCGGACAGCAAGAGACCCAGTACTTC
CASSPGQQETQYF
>-|TRBD1|TRBV2|TRBJ2-7
TGTGCCAGCAGTGAGGGACAGGGGCCCCGAAGCTCCTACGAGCAGTACTTC
CASSEGQGPRSSYEQYF
>-|TRBD2|TRBV30|TRBJ2-3
TGTGCCTGGAGACTAGCGGGGGGGTCAGATACGCAGTATTTT
CAWRLAGGSDTQYF
>-|TRBD2|TRBV4-2|TRBJ2-5
TGTGCCAGCAGCCAACCCGGGACTAGCGGAGAGACCCAGTACTTC
CASSQPGTSGETQYF
>-|-|TRBV2|TRBJ1-5
TGTGCCAGCAGCGGCCGGGCTTCTAATCAGCCCCAGCATTTT
CASSGRASNQPQHF
>-|TRBD2|TRBV10-1|TRBJ2-3
TGCGCCAGCAGTCGACTAGCGGCCCAAGGCACAGATACGCAGTATTTT
CASSRLAAQGTDTQYF
>few|-|TRBV6-1|TRBJ1-3
TGTGCCAGCAGTGAACAGGAGGGACACTCTGGAAACACCATATATTTT
CASSEQEGHSGNTIYF
>-|-|TRBV7-9|TRBJ2-5
TGTGCCAGCAGCTTAAAAGCAGGGCAGGAGACCCAGTACTTC
CASSLKAGQETQYF
>few|-|TRBV12-5|TRBJ1-1
TGTGCTAGTGGTTTGCCCGTGAACACTGAAGCTTTCTTT
CASGLPVNTEAFF